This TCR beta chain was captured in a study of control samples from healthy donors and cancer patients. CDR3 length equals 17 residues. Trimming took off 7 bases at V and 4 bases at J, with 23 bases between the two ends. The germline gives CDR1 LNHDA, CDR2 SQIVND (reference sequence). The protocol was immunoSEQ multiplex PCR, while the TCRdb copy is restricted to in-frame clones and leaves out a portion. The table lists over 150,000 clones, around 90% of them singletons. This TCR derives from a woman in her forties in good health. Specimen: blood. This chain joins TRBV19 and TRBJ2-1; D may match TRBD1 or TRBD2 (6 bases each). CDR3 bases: TGTGCCAGTAAGAGGTTCGCCCGGGGGCGAGAGTACAATGAGCAGTTCTTC. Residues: CASKRFARGREYNEQFF.